The source of this T cell receptor (beta chain) is a study of blood T cell repertoires in COVID-19. The method was immunoSEQ multiplex PCR; TCRdb's version includes in-frame clones alone and lacks a portion of them. The profile covers around 72,000 clones, with about 91% appearing a single time and approximately 6.8% taken by the ten largest. This clonotype was obtained from a woman in her seventies with acute or convalescent COVID-19. Sequenced input: peripheral blood.

The CDR3 sequence: CASSPRRPQETQYF. In nucleotides, the CDR3 is TGTGCCAGCAGTCCGCGGCGCCCCCAAGAGACCCAGTACTTC. This chain connects TRBV28 to TRBJ2-5, with D hard to call. CDR3 length equals 14 residues. Germline V lookup: CDR1 MDHEN, CDR2 SYDVKM. V was pared by 5 bases and J by 1 base, with 11 bases between.